These T cell receptor beta chains were read from a single sample in a study of vaccination and CD4 T cells after COVID-19. No cognate antigen is known for these TCRs. TCRdb reprocessed the PCR reads via MiXCR and lists one record per CDR3 protein. The repertoire consists of under 5,000 distinct CDR3 sequences, with about 19% occurring once and the leading ten covering about a fifth. The material sequenced was CD4+ T cells from blood, cultured in vitro. These receptor sequences come from a human donor who had recovered from COVID-19. The CDR3 runs from the conserved cysteine through the conserved F or W. A D gene is named only where the DNA matches it firmly. A row's size may be missing; if present it is once, few, many or a size class.

d_gene: NA
abundance: NA
j_gene: TRBJ1-2
v_gene: TRBV12-3/TRBV12-4
CDR3nt: TGTGCCAGCAGTCCCCGGACCGGAGAACGGACCTATGGCTACACCTTC
CDR3aa: CASSPRTGERTYGYTF

d_gene: NA
abundance: NA
j_gene: TRBJ1-2
v_gene: TRBV14
CDR3nt: TGTGCCAGCAGCCGAGAGGGCGGCACTAACTATGGCTACACCTTC
CDR3aa: CASSREGGTNYGYTF

d_gene: NA
abundance: few
j_gene: TRBJ2-7
v_gene: TRBV19
CDR3nt: TGTGCCAGTAGTATGGCGCCGGGTACTACCTACGAGCAGTACTTC
CDR3aa: CASSMAPGTTYEQYF

d_gene: NA
abundance: medium-sized
j_gene: TRBJ1-5
v_gene: TRBV20-1
CDR3nt: TGCAGTGCTAGTCAGGGCCCCAATCAGCCCCAGCATTTT
CDR3aa: CSASQGPNQPQHF

d_gene: NA
abundance: once
j_gene: TRBJ2-5
v_gene: TRBV4-2
CDR3nt: TGTGCCAGCAGCCAACGAGCTGTCACAGAGACCCAGTACTTC
CDR3aa: CASSQRAVTETQYF

d_gene: NA
abundance: medium-sized
j_gene: TRBJ1-2
v_gene: TRBV20-1
CDR3nt: TGCAGTGCCCGAGGGGTAGCTAACTATGGCTACACCTTC
CDR3aa: CSARGVANYGYTF

d_gene: NA
abundance: NA
j_gene: TRBJ2-2
v_gene: TRBV19
CDR3nt: TGTGCCAGTAGTATAGATCGGCTGTTTTTT
CDR3aa: CASSIDRLFF

d_gene: NA
abundance: medium-sized
j_gene: TRBJ1-2
v_gene: TRBV10-2
CDR3nt: TGCGCCAGCAGGGATTGGACAGACGACTATGGCTACACCTTC
CDR3aa: CASRDWTDDYGYTF

d_gene: TRBD1
abundance: NA
j_gene: TRBJ1-2
v_gene: TRBV7-2
CDR3nt: TGTGCCAGCAGCACCGACAGGGGTCCCTATGGCTACACCTTC
CDR3aa: CASSTDRGPYGYTF

d_gene: NA
abundance: few
j_gene: TRBJ1-6
v_gene: TRBV6-5
CDR3nt: TGTGCCAGCAGTTACGTTAGGGCCGGGGGGCTCAATTCACCCCTCCACTTT
CDR3aa: CASSYVRAGGLNSPLHF

d_gene: TRBD2
abundance: large
j_gene: TRBJ2-7
v_gene: TRBV5-5
CDR3nt: TGTGCCAGCAGTCTAACTAGCGGGGGTTCCTACGAGCAGTACTTC
CDR3aa: CASSLTSGGSYEQYF

d_gene: TRBD2
abundance: few
j_gene: TRBJ2-1
v_gene: TRBV10-3
CDR3nt: TGTGCCATCAGGGGACTAGCGGTTGAGCAGTTCTTC
CDR3aa: CAIRGLAVEQFF

d_gene: NA
abundance: NA
j_gene: TRBJ1-3
v_gene: TRBV2
CDR3nt: TGTGCCAGCAGTGAAGTGAGCCTCCAAAGGAACACCATATATTTT
CDR3aa: CASSEVSLQRNTIYF

d_gene: TRBD2
abundance: NA
j_gene: TRBJ2-3
v_gene: TRBV12-3/TRBV12-4
CDR3nt: TGTGCCAGCAGTTTAGGCCAGCGGGGGTCCACAGATACGCAGTATTTT
CDR3aa: CASSLGQRGSTDTQYF

d_gene: TRBD2
abundance: medium-sized
j_gene: TRBJ2-3
v_gene: TRBV20-1
CDR3nt: TGCAGTGTAGCGGGGGGGCAGGCAGATACGCAGTATTTT
CDR3aa: CSVAGGQADTQYF

d_gene: NA
abundance: once
j_gene: TRBJ1-2
v_gene: TRBV30
CDR3nt: TGTGCCTGGAGTATTTGGGCGGGCACGGGCTATGGCTACACCTTC
CDR3aa: CAWSIWAGTGYGYTF

d_gene: NA
abundance: NA
j_gene: TRBJ1-2
v_gene: TRBV9
CDR3nt: TGTGCCAGCAGCGCAAATGACTGGAGTCGGGACTATGGCTACACCTTC
CDR3aa: CASSANDWSRDYGYTF

d_gene: NA
abundance: NA
j_gene: TRBJ2-2
v_gene: TRBV29-1
CDR3nt: TGCAGCGTTGAAGTGTTTTCGGGTGGGGGCCCCACCCCCGGGGAGCTGTTTTTT
CDR3aa: CSVEVFSGGGPTPGELFF

d_gene: TRBD1
abundance: NA
j_gene: TRBJ1-1
v_gene: TRBV16
CDR3nt: TGTGCCAGCAGCCCCCGCAGGGGGGACACTGAAGCTTTCTTT
CDR3aa: CASSPRRGDTEAFF

d_gene: TRBD1
abundance: NA
j_gene: TRBJ2-2
v_gene: TRBV5-1
CDR3nt: TGCGCCAGCAGCTTGGAGGGACAGGGAAACACCGGGGAGCTGTTTTTT
CDR3aa: CASSLEGQGNTGELFF

d_gene: NA
abundance: NA
j_gene: TRBJ1-1
v_gene: TRBV20-1
CDR3nt: TGCAGTGCTCCCGACCTGAACACTGAAGCTTTCTTT
CDR3aa: CSAPDLNTEAFF

d_gene: NA
abundance: medium-sized
j_gene: TRBJ2-2
v_gene: TRBV7-9
CDR3nt: TGTGCCAGCAGCTTAGGGCAGGGGCACACCGGGGAGCTGTTTTTT
CDR3aa: CASSLGQGHTGELFF

d_gene: NA
abundance: NA
j_gene: TRBJ2-5
v_gene: TRBV5-1
CDR3nt: TGCGCCAGCAGCTCGACTACAGGGGGGGAAGAGACCCAGTACTTC
CDR3aa: CASSSTTGGEETQYF

d_gene: TRBD1
abundance: NA
j_gene: TRBJ2-7
v_gene: TRBV10-3
CDR3nt: TGTGCCCTCAACAATGGGGGACAGACCTACGAGCAGTACTTC
CDR3aa: CALNNGGQTYEQYF

d_gene: NA
abundance: few
j_gene: TRBJ2-5
v_gene: TRBV12-3/TRBV12-4
CDR3nt: TGTGCCAGCAGCCCTCAAGAGACCCAGTACTTC
CDR3aa: CASSPQETQYF

d_gene: TRBD1
abundance: medium-sized
j_gene: TRBJ1-1
v_gene: TRBV12-3/TRBV12-4
CDR3nt: TGTGCCAGCAGTCACCTTCTACAGGGGCTAAAAGCTTTCTTT
CDR3aa: CASSHLLQGLKAFF

d_gene: NA
abundance: few
j_gene: TRBJ1-3
v_gene: TRBV6-1
CDR3nt: TGTGCCAGCAGTGAGGTTGGCACCATATATTTT
CDR3aa: CASSEVGTIYF

d_gene: TRBD1
abundance: NA
j_gene: TRBJ1-1
v_gene: TRBV12-3/TRBV12-4
CDR3nt: TGTGCCAGCAGTCTCCGACAGGGGATATCCACTGAAGCTTTCTTT
CDR3aa: CASSLRQGISTEAFF

d_gene: NA
abundance: few
j_gene: TRBJ2-2
v_gene: TRBV7-3
CDR3nt: TGTGCCAGCAGCTTGGAGGGTCCCGGGGAGCTGTTTTTT
CDR3aa: CASSLEGPGELFF

d_gene: NA
abundance: few
j_gene: TRBJ1-6
v_gene: TRBV30
CDR3nt: TGTGCCTGGAGTGGGGTAACAGGAGGAAATTCACCCCTCCACTTT
CDR3aa: CAWSGVTGGNSPLHF

d_gene: NA
abundance: NA
j_gene: TRBJ2-3
v_gene: TRBV6-1
CDR3nt: TGTGCCAGCACCAGAGGGGGATTCACAGATACGCAGTATTTT
CDR3aa: CASTRGGFTDTQYF

d_gene: NA
abundance: NA
j_gene: TRBJ2-2
v_gene: TRBV10-2
CDR3nt: TGCGCCAGCAGTGACATTTCAATCTTTGGCAATCCCGGGGAGCTGTTTTTT
CDR3aa: CASSDISIFGNPGELFF

d_gene: NA
abundance: few
j_gene: TRBJ1-1
v_gene: TRBV29-1
CDR3nt: TGCAGCGTTGAAGTGGGGGGCATTACTGAAGCTTTCTTT
CDR3aa: CSVEVGGITEAFF

d_gene: NA
abundance: few
j_gene: TRBJ1-4
v_gene: TRBV20-1
CDR3nt: TGCAGTGCTGATTCGGGGCGGGGTGAAAAACTGTTTTTT
CDR3aa: CSADSGRGEKLFF

d_gene: NA
abundance: few
j_gene: TRBJ2-6
v_gene: TRBV7-3
CDR3nt: TGTGCCAGCAGCCGAACCTACTCTGGGGCCAACGTCCTGACTTTC
CDR3aa: CASSRTYSGANVLTF

d_gene: NA
abundance: NA
j_gene: TRBJ2-1
v_gene: TRBV2
CDR3nt: TGTGCCAGGACAGTGAGATTCGATGAGCAGTTCTTC
CDR3aa: CARTVRFDEQFF

d_gene: TRBD1
abundance: medium-sized
j_gene: TRBJ1-5
v_gene: TRBV6-1
CDR3nt: TGTGCCAGCAGTGAACCTCCGACAGGGAACCATTTT
CDR3aa: CASSEPPTGNHF

d_gene: TRBD1
abundance: few
j_gene: TRBJ2-2
v_gene: TRBV5-1
CDR3nt: TGCGCCAGCAGCTCGGAACGGACAGGGGGCTCGAACACCGGGGAGCTGTTTTTT
CDR3aa: CASSSERTGGSNTGELFF

d_gene: NA
abundance: medium-sized
j_gene: TRBJ1-5
v_gene: TRBV20-1
CDR3nt: TGCAGTGCTACTGACGTCGGGGGTGGGAGTCAGCCCCAGCATTTT
CDR3aa: CSATDVGGGSQPQHF

d_gene: NA
abundance: few
j_gene: TRBJ2-3
v_gene: TRBV11-3
CDR3nt: TGTGCCAGCAGCTCCCGTCGAGGGCCAGGATATAATACGCAGTATTTT
CDR3aa: CASSSRRGPGYNTQYF

d_gene: TRBD2
abundance: NA
j_gene: TRBJ2-3
v_gene: TRBV7-3
CDR3nt: TGTGCCAGCAGCTTATGGTCGCTAGCGGGGGGGACAGATACGCAGTATTTT
CDR3aa: CASSLWSLAGGTDTQYF

d_gene: NA
abundance: NA
j_gene: TRBJ2-1
v_gene: TRBV20-1
CDR3nt: TGCAGTGGACTCAGCTACAATGAGCAGTTCTTC
CDR3aa: CSGLSYNEQFF

d_gene: NA
abundance: NA
j_gene: TRBJ2-3
v_gene: TRBV20-1
CDR3nt: TGCAGTGCTAGAGGTGGGGGCCCAGATACGCAGTATTTT
CDR3aa: CSARGGGPDTQYF

d_gene: NA
abundance: large
j_gene: TRBJ1-3
v_gene: TRBV6-1
CDR3nt: TGTGCCAGCAGTGAGACGGGCATCTCTGGAAACACCATATATTTT
CDR3aa: CASSETGISGNTIYF

d_gene: NA
abundance: NA
j_gene: TRBJ1-6
v_gene: TRBV4-1
CDR3nt: TGCGCCAGCAGCCGAGGGGCGGCCAGCAGTGATCCTAATTCACCCCTCCACTTT
CDR3aa: CASSRGAASSDPNSPLHF

d_gene: NA
abundance: NA
j_gene: TRBJ1-2
v_gene: TRBV19
CDR3nt: TGTGCCGCAAGGCCCGGGACAAGCCAGTATGGCTACACCTTC
CDR3aa: CAARPGTSQYGYTF

d_gene: NA
abundance: NA
j_gene: TRBJ1-1
v_gene: TRBV5-5
CDR3nt: TGTGCCAGCAGCCCCAACCCCGGGACACGGGGCGAAGCTTTCTTT
CDR3aa: CASSPNPGTRGEAFF

d_gene: TRBD2
abundance: few
j_gene: TRBJ2-1
v_gene: TRBV20-1
CDR3nt: TGCAGTGCCCAAACTAGCGGGGGGGCAAATCACAATGAGCAGTTCTTC
CDR3aa: CSAQTSGGANHNEQFF

d_gene: NA
abundance: NA
j_gene: TRBJ1-3
v_gene: TRBV12-3/TRBV12-4
CDR3nt: TGTGCCAGCAACTCTGGCAGCTCTGGAAACACCATATATTTT
CDR3aa: CASNSGSSGNTIYF

d_gene: NA
abundance: NA
j_gene: TRBJ2-7
v_gene: TRBV6-1
CDR3nt: TGTGCCAGCAGCCGACCCGGGTTAGGGGGGCGAGCTTCGAGTGAGCAGTACTTC
CDR3aa: CASSRPGLGGRASSEQYF

d_gene: TRBD1
abundance: NA
j_gene: TRBJ2-1
v_gene: TRBV2
CDR3nt: TGTGCCAGCAGTGCCAACAGGGGGTACAATGAGCAGTTCTTC
CDR3aa: CASSANRGYNEQFF

d_gene: TRBD1
abundance: medium-sized
j_gene: TRBJ1-1
v_gene: TRBV6-1
CDR3nt: TGTGCCAGCGGATGGGACAGGGGCACTGAAGCTTTCTTT
CDR3aa: CASGWDRGTEAFF

d_gene: NA
abundance: medium-sized
j_gene: TRBJ1-5
v_gene: TRBV5-4
CDR3nt: TGTGCCAGCAGTGTCGCAGGAGGGGAGCCCCAGCATTTT
CDR3aa: CASSVAGGEPQHF

d_gene: NA
abundance: NA
j_gene: TRBJ2-7
v_gene: TRBV5-6
CDR3nt: TGTGCCAGCAGCTTGATCGGCCTCGAGCAGTACTTC
CDR3aa: CASSLIGLEQYF

d_gene: TRBD1
abundance: large
j_gene: TRBJ1-2
v_gene: TRBV15
CDR3nt: TGTGCCACCAGCACTCCGGGACAGGGGGCGCGTGGCTACACCTTC
CDR3aa: CATSTPGQGARGYTF

d_gene: TRBD2
abundance: medium-sized
j_gene: TRBJ2-5
v_gene: TRBV20-1
CDR3nt: TGCAGTGCTAGAGATTGGGGACTAGCGACTAAGACCCAGTACTTC
CDR3aa: CSARDWGLATKTQYF

d_gene: NA
abundance: few
j_gene: TRBJ2-1
v_gene: TRBV6-5
CDR3nt: TGTGCCAGCAGTTTTTTCTTGGACAGAAACAATGAGCAGTTCTTC
CDR3aa: CASSFFLDRNNEQFF

d_gene: TRBD1
abundance: few
j_gene: TRBJ1-6
v_gene: TRBV6-1
CDR3nt: TGTGCCAGCGGAACCAGGACAGGGTCTGGCAATTCACCCCTCCACTTT
CDR3aa: CASGTRTGSGNSPLHF

d_gene: TRBD1
abundance: NA
j_gene: TRBJ1-2
v_gene: TRBV6-1
CDR3nt: TGTGCCAGCAGCCAACTTAAACAGGGGACTGGCTACACCTTC
CDR3aa: CASSQLKQGTGYTF

d_gene: NA
abundance: NA
j_gene: TRBJ2-3
v_gene: TRBV5-4
CDR3nt: TGTGCCAGCAGCTTGGCGAGTGGGGGTAGCACAGATACGCAGTATTTT
CDR3aa: CASSLASGGSTDTQYF